This TCR beta chain was profiled in a study of chemoradiotherapy in HPV16-positive cancers. The study, taken as a whole, reports: For HPV16-positive patients, expanding HPV-responsive T cells associated with longer recurrence-free survival. Candidate HPV-specific clones and E7-related TCR motifs grew in tumor during treatment. HPV-specific T cells were functionally defined from only a couple of HPV16-positive patients.

On this clone: Its antigen remains unknown.

CDR1 and CDR2 from the germline V gene are MDHEN and SYDVKM. The V and J ends lost 3 bases and 8 bases, in that order; junction bases with no gene match: 7. The CDR3 has 15 residues. Libraries were prepared by immunoSEQ multiplex PCR; TCRdb keeps only in-frame clonotypes and omits some of them. Counted here are tens of thousands of clones, roughly 94% occurring once; the ten biggest clones make up roughly 2.5%. This clonotype originated in a human donor with HPV-associated anogenital cancer. This specimen was taken from a patient who underwent chemoradiotherapy. The chain links TRBV28 to TRBJ1-2; 12 nucleotides match TRBD1. CDR3 in amino acids: CASSFGDRGLRGYTF. The CDR3 DNA reads TGTGCCAGCAGTTTTGGGGACAGGGGGCTTCGAGGCTACACCTTC.